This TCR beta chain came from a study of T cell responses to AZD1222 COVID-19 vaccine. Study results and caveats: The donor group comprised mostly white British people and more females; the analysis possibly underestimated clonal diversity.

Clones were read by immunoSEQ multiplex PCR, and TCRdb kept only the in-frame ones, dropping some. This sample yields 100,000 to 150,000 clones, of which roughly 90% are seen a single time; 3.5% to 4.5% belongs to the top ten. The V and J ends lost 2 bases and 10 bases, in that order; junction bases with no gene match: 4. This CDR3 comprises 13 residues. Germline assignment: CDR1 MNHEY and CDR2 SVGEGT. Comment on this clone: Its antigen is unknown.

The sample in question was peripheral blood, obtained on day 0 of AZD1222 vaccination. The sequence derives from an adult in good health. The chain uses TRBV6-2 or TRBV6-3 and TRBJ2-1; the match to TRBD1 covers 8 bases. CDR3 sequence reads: CASSYSPGGEQFF. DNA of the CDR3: TGTGCCAGCAGTTACAGCCCAGGGGGCGAGCAGTTCTTC.